This T cell receptor beta chain appears in the sequencing data of a study of monozygotic twins with inflammatory bowel disease. Study-level points and caveats: Patient repertoire variability may have increased through differing immunosuppressive treatments.

Details on this clonotype: No antigen is known for it.

After re-calling the 5' RACE reads, TCRdb lists one entry per CDR3 protein, DNA absent. This listing includes some 130,000 distinct CDR3 sequences. The CDR3 is 14 residues long. Per the germline V gene, CDR1 is SGHTA and CDR2 is FQGNSA. The source is a human donor with ulcerative colitis or Crohn's disease, or a healthy co-twin of an affected twin (not recorded which). V is TRBV7-2 and J is TRBJ2-5. Material: blood. The CDR3 region is CASSLAGSQETQYF.